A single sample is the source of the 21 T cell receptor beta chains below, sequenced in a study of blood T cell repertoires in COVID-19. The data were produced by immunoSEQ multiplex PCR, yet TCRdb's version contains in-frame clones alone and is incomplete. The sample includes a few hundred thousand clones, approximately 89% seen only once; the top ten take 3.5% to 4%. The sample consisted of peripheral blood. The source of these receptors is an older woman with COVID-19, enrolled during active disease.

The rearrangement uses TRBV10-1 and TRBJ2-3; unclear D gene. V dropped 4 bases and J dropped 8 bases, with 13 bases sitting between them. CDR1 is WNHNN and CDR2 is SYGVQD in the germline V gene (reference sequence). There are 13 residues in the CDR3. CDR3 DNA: TGCGCCAGCAGTGGAACCCTTCTCGGTACGCAGTATTTT. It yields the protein CASSGTLLGTQYF.

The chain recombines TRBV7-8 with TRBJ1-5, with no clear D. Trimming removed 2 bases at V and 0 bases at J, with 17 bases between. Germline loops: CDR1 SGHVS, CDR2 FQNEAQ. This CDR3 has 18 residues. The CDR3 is CASSLRSKLGDSNQPQHF. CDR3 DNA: TGTGCCAGCAGCTTACGGTCTAAGCTCGGTGATAGCAATCAGCCCCAGCATTTT.

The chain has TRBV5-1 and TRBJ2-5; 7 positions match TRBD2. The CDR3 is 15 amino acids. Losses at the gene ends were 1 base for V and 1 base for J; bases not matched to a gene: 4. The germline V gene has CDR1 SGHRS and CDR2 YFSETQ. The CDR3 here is CASSLRASGQETQYF. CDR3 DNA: TGCGCCAGCAGCTTGCGGGCTAGCGGCCAAGAGACCCAGTACTTC.

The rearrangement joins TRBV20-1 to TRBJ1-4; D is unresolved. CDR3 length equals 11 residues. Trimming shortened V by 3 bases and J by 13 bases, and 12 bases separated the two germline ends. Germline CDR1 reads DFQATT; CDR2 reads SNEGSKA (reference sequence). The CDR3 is CSARVNGALFF. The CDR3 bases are TGCAGTGCTAGGGTCAACGGAGCACTGTTTTTT.

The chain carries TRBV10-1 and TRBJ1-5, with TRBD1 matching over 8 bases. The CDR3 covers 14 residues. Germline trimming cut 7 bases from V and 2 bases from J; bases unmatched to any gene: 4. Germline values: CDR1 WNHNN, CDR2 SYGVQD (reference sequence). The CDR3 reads CASMTGEGNQPQHF. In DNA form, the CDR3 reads TGCGCCAGCATGACAGGGGAAGGCAATCAGCCCCAGCATTTT.

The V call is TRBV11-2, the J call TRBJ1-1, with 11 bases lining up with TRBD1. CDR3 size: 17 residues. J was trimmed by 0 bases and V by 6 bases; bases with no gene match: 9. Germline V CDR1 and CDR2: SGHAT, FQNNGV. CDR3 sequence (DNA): TGTGCCAGCAGTTTTGGACAGGGGGCGAGGATGAACACTGAAGCTTTCTTT. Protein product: CASSFGQGARMNTEAFF. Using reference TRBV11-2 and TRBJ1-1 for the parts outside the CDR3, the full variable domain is EAGVAQSPRYKIIEKRQSVAFWCNPISGHATLYWYQQILGQGPKLLIQFQNNGVVDDSQLPKDRFSAERLKGVDSTLKIQPAKLEDSAVYLCASSFGQGARMNTEAFFGQGTRLTVV.

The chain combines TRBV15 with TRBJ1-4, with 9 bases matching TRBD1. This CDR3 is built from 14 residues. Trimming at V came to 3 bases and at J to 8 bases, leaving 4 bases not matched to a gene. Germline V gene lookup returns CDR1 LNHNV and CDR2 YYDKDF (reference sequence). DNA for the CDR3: TGTGCCACCAGCAGGGGGACAGGGCGAGAAAAACTGTTTTTT. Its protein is CATSRGTGREKLFF.

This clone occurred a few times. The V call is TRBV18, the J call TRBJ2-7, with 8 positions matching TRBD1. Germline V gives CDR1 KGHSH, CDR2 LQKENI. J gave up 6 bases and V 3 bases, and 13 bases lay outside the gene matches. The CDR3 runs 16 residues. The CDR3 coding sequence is TGTGCCAGCTCACCCCCGGGACAGGCGTCGGTTCGCGAGCAGTACTTC. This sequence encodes CASSPPGQASVREQYF.

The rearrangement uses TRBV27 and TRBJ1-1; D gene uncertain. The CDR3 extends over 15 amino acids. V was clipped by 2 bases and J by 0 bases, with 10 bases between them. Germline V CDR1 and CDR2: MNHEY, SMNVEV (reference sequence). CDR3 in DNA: TGTGCCAGCAGTTTAAAAGCACCCATGAACACTGAAGCTTTCTTT. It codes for CASSLKAPMNTEAFF.

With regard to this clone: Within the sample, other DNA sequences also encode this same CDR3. The CDR3 DNA sequence: TGCGCCAGCAGCTCCCAGGGAGGTAACACTGAAGCTTTCTTT. It codes for CASSSQGGNTEAFF. This sequence joins TRBV5-1 and TRBJ1-1; possibly TRBD1 for D (5 bases). V was clipped by 3 bases and J by 2 bases, with 11 bases between them. This CDR3 is built from 14 residues. Germline values: CDR1 SGHRS, CDR2 YFSETQ. Full variable domain (missing parts from reference TRBV5-1 and TRBJ1-1): KAGVTQTPRYLIKTRGQQVTLSCSPISGHRSVSWYQQTPGQGLQFLFEYFSETQRNKGNFPGRFSGRQFSNSRSEMNVSTLELGDSALYLCASSSQGGNTEAFFGQGTRLTVV.

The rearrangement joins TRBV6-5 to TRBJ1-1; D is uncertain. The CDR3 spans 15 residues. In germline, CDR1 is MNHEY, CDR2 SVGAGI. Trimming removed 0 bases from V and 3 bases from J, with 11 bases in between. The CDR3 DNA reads TGTGCCAGCAGTTACTCCGGAGCCGGGGACACTGAAGCTTTCTTT. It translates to CASSYSGAGDTEAFF.

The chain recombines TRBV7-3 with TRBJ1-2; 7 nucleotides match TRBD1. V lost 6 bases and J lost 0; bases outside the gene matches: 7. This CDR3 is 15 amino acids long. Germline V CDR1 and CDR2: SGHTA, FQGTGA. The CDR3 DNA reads TGTGCCAGCAGGGACCCGGGACAGTCTAACTATGGCTACACCTTC. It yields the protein CASRDPGQSNYGYTF.

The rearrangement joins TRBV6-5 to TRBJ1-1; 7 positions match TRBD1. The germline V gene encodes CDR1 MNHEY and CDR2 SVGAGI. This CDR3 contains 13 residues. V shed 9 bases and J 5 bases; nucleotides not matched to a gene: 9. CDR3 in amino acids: CASLTGLMTEAFF. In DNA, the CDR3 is TGTGCCAGTTTGACAGGGTTGATGACTGAAGCTTTCTTT.

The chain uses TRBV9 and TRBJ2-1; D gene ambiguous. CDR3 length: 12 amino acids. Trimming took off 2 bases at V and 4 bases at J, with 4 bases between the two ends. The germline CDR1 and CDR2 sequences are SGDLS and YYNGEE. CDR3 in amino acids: CASSVSYNEQFF. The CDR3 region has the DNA TGTGCCAGCAGCGTCTCTTACAATGAGCAGTTCTTC.

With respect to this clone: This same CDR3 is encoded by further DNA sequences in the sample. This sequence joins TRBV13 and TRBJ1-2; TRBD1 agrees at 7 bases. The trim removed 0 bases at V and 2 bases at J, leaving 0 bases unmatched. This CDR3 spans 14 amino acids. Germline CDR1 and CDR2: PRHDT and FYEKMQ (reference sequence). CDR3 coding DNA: TGTGCCAGCAGCTTAGGGACAGGGAACTATGGCTACACCTTC. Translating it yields CASSLGTGNYGYTF.

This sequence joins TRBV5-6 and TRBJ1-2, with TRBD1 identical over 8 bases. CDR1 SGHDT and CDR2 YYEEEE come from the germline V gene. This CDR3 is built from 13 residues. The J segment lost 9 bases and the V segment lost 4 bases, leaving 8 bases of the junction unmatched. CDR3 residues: CASSLGTGGRYTF. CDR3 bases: TGTGCCAGCAGCCTCGGGACAGGTGGCCGCTACACCTTC.

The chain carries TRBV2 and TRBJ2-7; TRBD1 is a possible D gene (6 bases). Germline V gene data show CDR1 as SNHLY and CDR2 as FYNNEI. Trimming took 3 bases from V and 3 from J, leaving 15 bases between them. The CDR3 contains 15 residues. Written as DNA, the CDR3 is TGTGCCAGCAGTGAGTTGGGGGCCCTGAACTACGAGCAGTACTTC. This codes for CASSELGALNYEQYF.

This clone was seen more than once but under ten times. CDR3 sequence (DNA): TGTGCCAGCAGCTATATCGGGGGAGGCTACACCTTC. Its translation is CASSYIGGGYTF. The rearrangement joins TRBV7-3 to TRBJ1-2, with TRBD1 as a possible D gene (5 bases). Germline CDR1 SGHTA, CDR2 FQGTGA. The V end was cut by 4 bases, the J end by 8 bases, with 11 bases between. This CDR3 contains 12 residues.

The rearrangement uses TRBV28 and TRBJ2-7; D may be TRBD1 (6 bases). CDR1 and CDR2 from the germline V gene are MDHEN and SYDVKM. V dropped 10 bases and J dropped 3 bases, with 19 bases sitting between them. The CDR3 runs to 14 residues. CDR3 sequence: CATTLTGLDYEQYF. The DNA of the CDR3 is TGTGCCACCACTCTTACAGGGCTGGACTACGAGCAGTACTTC.

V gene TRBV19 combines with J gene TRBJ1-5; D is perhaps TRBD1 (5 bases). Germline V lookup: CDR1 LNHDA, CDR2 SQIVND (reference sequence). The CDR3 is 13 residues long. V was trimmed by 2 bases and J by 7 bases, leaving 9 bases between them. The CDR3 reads CASSIQGSQPQHF. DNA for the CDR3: TGTGCCAGTAGTATACAGGGATCACAGCCCCAGCATTTT.

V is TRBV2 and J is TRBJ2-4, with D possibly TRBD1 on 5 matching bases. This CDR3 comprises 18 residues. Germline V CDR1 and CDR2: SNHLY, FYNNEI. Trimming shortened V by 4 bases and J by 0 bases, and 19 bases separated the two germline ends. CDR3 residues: CASSGGPSRALAKNIQYF. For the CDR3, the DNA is TGTGCCAGCAGTGGGGGCCCGAGCAGAGCACTAGCCAAAAACATTCAGTACTTC.